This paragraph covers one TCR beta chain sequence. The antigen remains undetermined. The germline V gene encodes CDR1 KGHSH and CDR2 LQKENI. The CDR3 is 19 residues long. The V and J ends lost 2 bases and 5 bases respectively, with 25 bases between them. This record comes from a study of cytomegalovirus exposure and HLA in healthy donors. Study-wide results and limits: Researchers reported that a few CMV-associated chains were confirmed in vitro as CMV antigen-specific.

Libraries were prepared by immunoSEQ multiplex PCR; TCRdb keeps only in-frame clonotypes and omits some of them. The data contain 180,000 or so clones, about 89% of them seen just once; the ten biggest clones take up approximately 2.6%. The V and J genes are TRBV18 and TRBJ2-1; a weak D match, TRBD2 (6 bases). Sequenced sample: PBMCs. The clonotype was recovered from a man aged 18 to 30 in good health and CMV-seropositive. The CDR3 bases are TGTGCCAGCTCACCAAAGGAGCGAATAGCGGATCTTCGCCACAATGAGCAGTTCTTC. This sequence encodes CASSPKERIADLRHNEQFF.